The 30 T cell receptor beta chains given below trace back to one sample, sequenced in a study of Ad26.COV2.S vaccination and SARS-CoV-2 variants. Treatment here: around 19 received Ad26.COV2.S at low or high dose, single or two shots; about 5 received placebo; per-sample allocation not given. Sample collection was performed on day 63 after the first vaccine or placebo injection. TCRdb's table, derived via immunoSEQ multiplex PCR, lists solely in-frame clones and lacks some. The table shows hundreds of thousands of clones, with roughly 90% occurring only once. This sample comprised peripheral blood, obtained in a trial of Ad26.COV2.S vaccine versus placebo. These receptors came from a person aged 18-60 years who received the Ad26.COV2.S COVID-19 vaccine or a placebo.

The chain uses TRBV9 and TRBJ2-5; D call uncertain. Germline CDR1 SGDLS, CDR2 YYNGEE. V was trimmed by 7 bases and J by 2 bases, leaving 9 bases between them. This CDR3 contains 12 residues. For the CDR3, the DNA is TGTGCCAGCGGACGGACGCAAGAGACCCAGTACTTC. It yields the protein CASGRTQETQYF.

This chain links TRBV28 with TRBJ2-7; 13 bases are a match to TRBD2. Germline values: CDR1 MDHEN, CDR2 SYDVKM. The junction had 5 bases not matched to a gene; V was cut back by 5 bases and J by 4 bases. The CDR3 runs 15 residues. The CDR3 coding sequence is TGTGCCAGCAGTCCTGGGACTAGCGGGACATACGAGCAGTACTTC. It codes for CASSPGTSGTYEQYF.

V gene TRBV14 combines with J gene TRBJ2-3; 9 positions agree with TRBD2. This CDR3 is built from 16 residues. Germline assignment: CDR1 SGHDN and CDR2 FVKESK. J gave up 5 bases and V 4 bases, and 10 bases lay outside the gene matches. CDR3 nucleotides: TGTGCCAGCAGCCGCGTAGCGGGAGCTTGGGGAGATACGCAGTATTTT. Its protein is CASSRVAGAWGDTQYF.

The chain has TRBV19 and TRBJ1-5, with D tentatively TRBD1 (6 bases). This CDR3 is built from 15 residues. Per germline, CDR1 LNHDA and CDR2 SQIVND (reference sequence). With 11 bases removed from V and 0 bases from J, the gap between germline ends came to 17 bases. The CDR3 sequence is CASTGPTYSNQPQHF. CDR3 nucleotides: TGTGCCTCGACAGGTCCCACCTATAGCAATCAGCCCCAGCATTTT.

This clone has a single count. This CDR3 reads CASSASAGGSYNEQFF. The CDR3 DNA reads TGTGCCAGCAGTGCATCGGCGGGAGGGTCCTACAATGAGCAGTTCTTC. The rearrangement joins TRBV6-1 to TRBJ2-1; 9 positions match TRBD2. Germline CDR1 and CDR2: MNHNS and SASEGT. The trim removed 4 bases at V and 1 base at J, leaving 5 bases unmatched. There are 16 residues in the CDR3.

This clone was seen just once. The chain employs TRBV7-2 and TRBJ1-6; TRBD1 aligns across 7 bases. Per germline, CDR1 SGHTA and CDR2 FQGNSA. The length of the CDR3 is 15 residues. V lost 5 bases, J lost 10 bases, and 11 bases stayed unmatched. CDR3 region: CASSPGDRIESPLHF. The CDR3 nucleotides read TGTGCCAGCAGCCCCGGGGACAGAATCGAGTCACCCCTCCACTTT.

The V and J genes are TRBV3-1 (or the pseudogene TRBV3-2) and TRBJ1-1; D is possibly TRBD1 (6 bases). V dropped 3 bases and J dropped 11 bases, with 13 bases sitting between them. The length of the CDR3 is 12 residues. Germline V gives CDR1 LGHDT, CDR2 YNNKEL (reference sequence). For the CDR3, the DNA is TGTGCCAGCAGCCAGGGCCGGACAGTCGCTTTCTTT. Encoded protein: CASSQGRTVAFF.

As to this clone: This CDR3 is also generated by other DNA sequences in the sample. V is TRBV9 and J is TRBJ1-2; the match to TRBD1 covers 7 bases. The germline CDR1 and CDR2 sequences are SGDLS and YYNGEE. V gave up 4 bases and J gave up 3 bases; unmatched junction bases: 3. The CDR3 is 13 residues long. The CDR3, as DNA: TGTGCCAGCAGCTTCACAGGGGACTATGGCTACACCTTC. Amino acid sequence: CASSFTGDYGYTF.

The V and J genes are TRBV27 and TRBJ2-7, with D perhaps assigned TRBD1 or TRBD2 (5 bases each). Germline CDR1 reads MNHEY; CDR2 reads SMNVEV (reference sequence). The CDR3 has 14 amino acids. V was pared by 5 bases and J by 3 bases, with 14 bases between. The CDR3 reads CASSTVRGRYEQYF. As DNA, the CDR3 is TGTGCCAGCAGTACCGTCCGGGGACGCTACGAGCAGTACTTC.

The rearrangement uses TRBV5-4 and TRBJ2-5; D remains ambiguous. Per the germline V gene, CDR1 is SGHNT and CDR2 is YYREEE (reference sequence). V gave up 2 bases and J gave up 1 base, with 12 bases separating them. The CDR3 is 15 residues long. In DNA form, the CDR3 reads TGTGCCAGCAGCTTCTTTCCGGCATCCCAAGAGACCCAGTACTTC. Encoded protein: CASSFFPASQETQYF.

V is TRBV30 and J is TRBJ2-1; either TRBD1 or TRBD2 may fit D (7 bases each). Germline CDR1 and CDR2: GTSNPN and SVGIG (reference sequence). This CDR3 spans 13 amino acids. The V and J ends lost 5 bases and 5 bases respectively, with 13 bases between them. This CDR3 reads CAWGQGGNNEQFF. The CDR3 DNA is TGTGCCTGGGGCCAGGGGGGGAACAATGAGCAGTTCTTC.

The count of this clone is one. The chain employs TRBV27 and TRBJ2-5; maybe TRBD1 (6 bases). Germline V gene lookup returns CDR1 MNHEY and CDR2 SMNVEV (reference sequence). The CDR3 has 13 residues. V was cut by 7 bases and J by 5 bases, with 14 bases left in between. The CDR3 region has the DNA TGTGCCAGCACTTCAGTCCAGGGGGAGACCCAGTACTTC. This gives the protein CASTSVQGETQYF.

The chain combines TRBV2 with TRBJ1-2; the match to TRBD1 covers 7 bases. The V gene end was trimmed by 6 bases and the J gene end by 6 bases; junction bases not matched to a gene: 22. CDR1 and CDR2 from the germline V gene are SNHLY and FYNNEI. The CDR3 runs to 18 residues. This chain's CDR3 is CASRPMRWDSRSVDGYTF. The CDR3 region has the DNA TGTGCCAGCAGACCTATGAGGTGGGACAGTCGTAGCGTTGATGGCTACACCTTC.

The chain couples TRBV2 to TRBJ2-1; unclear D gene. Germline lookup yields CDR1 SNHLY and CDR2 FYNNEI. Trimming cost V 4 bases and J 6 bases, with 13 bases left between them. The CDR3 length is 14 residues. The DNA of the CDR3 is TGTGCCAGCAGTGGTCCAAGTCGGGTCAATGAGCAGTTCTTC. This translates into CASSGPSRVNEQFF.

The chain links TRBV10-3 to TRBJ2-3, with TRBD2 matching over 7 bases. There are 15 residues in the CDR3. Trimming took 3 bases from V and 1 from J; bases not matched to a gene: 4. Germline loops: CDR1 ENHRY, CDR2 SYGVKD. The CDR3 coding sequence is TGTGCCATCAGTGACCGGGGGGTTCGCACAGATACGCAGTATTTT. Residues: CAISDRGVRTDTQYF.

The chain carries TRBV20-1 and TRBJ2-5, with D possibly TRBD1 on 6 matching bases. The germline gives CDR1 DFQATT, CDR2 SNEGSKA (reference sequence). This CDR3 comprises 11 residues. Trimming left V 7 bases short and J 5 bases short, with 11 bases between. CDR3 sequence reads: CSGQGRETQYF. The CDR3 DNA reads as TGCAGTGGTCAGGGGCGGGAGACCCAGTACTTC.

This chain connects TRBV9 to TRBJ1-2; 8 bases are shared with TRBD1. Trimming took 3 bases from V and 6 from J; bases not matched to a gene: 7. This CDR3 is built from 14 residues. Per germline, CDR1 SGDLS and CDR2 YYNGEE. CDR3 sequence: CASSALTGDNGYTF. The CDR3 bases are TGTGCCAGCAGCGCTTTGACAGGGGACAATGGCTACACCTTC.

This chain joins TRBV5-1 and TRBJ2-1; TRBD2 might be the D (6 bases). CDR1 SGHRS and CDR2 YFSETQ come from the germline V gene. This CDR3 region has 16 residues. V lost 4 bases to trimming and J lost 7 bases, with 21 bases between them. CDR3 amino acids: CASSASPAGTDNEQFF. CDR3 sequence (DNA): TGCGCCAGCAGCGCCAGTCCCGCGGGAACCGATAATGAGCAGTTCTTC.

J is TRBJ1-4 and V is TRBV7-2; 8 bases fit TRBD1. The germline CDR1 and CDR2 sequences are SGHTA and FQGNSA. The CDR3 length is 16 residues. V gave up 1 base and J gave up 7 bases; unmatched junction bases: 8. The CDR3 reads CASSLGRTGRGEKLFF. The CDR3 DNA reads as TGTGCCAGCAGCTTAGGGCGGACAGGGAGAGGTGAAAAACTGTTTTTT.

The chain recombines TRBV7-2 with TRBJ1-4; 12 bases line up with TRBD1. The ends lost 2 bases at V and 10 bases at J; junction bases unmatched: 8. Germline values: CDR1 SGHTA, CDR2 FQGNSA. CDR3 length: 16 amino acids. The chain's CDR3 is CASSLPRDRGQGKLFF. CDR3 sequence (DNA): TGTGCCAGCAGCTTACCCCGGGACAGGGGGCAAGGAAAACTGTTTTTT.

In nucleotides, the CDR3 is TGTGCCAGCAGCCCCTCTCGGGAGTCCTATGGCTACACCTTC. Translation gives CASSPSRESYGYTF. The chain couples TRBV7-9 to TRBJ1-2; D gene unclear. This CDR3 has 14 amino acids. Germline CDR1 reads SEHNR; CDR2 reads FQNEAQ (reference sequence). Trimming took 5 bases from V and 4 from J, leaving 14 bases between them.

The chain employs TRBV7-8 and TRBJ2-7, with 8 bases aligning to TRBD1. This CDR3 has 15 residues. Germline CDR1 reads SGHVS; CDR2 reads FQNEAQ. V was clipped by 2 bases and J by 2 bases; unmatched bases: 5. This CDR3 is CASSLSTGQAYEQYF. As DNA, the CDR3 is TGTGCCAGCAGCTTATCAACGGGACAGGCCTACGAGCAGTACTTC.

V and J are TRBV5-5 and TRBJ1-2; no clear D gene. V was shortened by 0 bases and J by 5 bases, with 11 bases between the two germline ends. The CDR3 covers 14 residues. Looked up from germline, CDR1 is SGHKS and CDR2 is YYEKEE (reference sequence). CDR3 DNA: TGTGCCAGCAGCTTGGGCTCCACTGATTATGGCTACACCTTC. Amino acids: CASSLGSTDYGYTF.

This sequence joins TRBV6-4 and TRBJ2-3, with 7 nucleotides matching TRBD1. Trimming at V came to 3 bases and at J to 3 bases, leaving 12 bases not matched to a gene. The CDR3 is 17 amino acids. Germline assignment: CDR1 MRHNA and CDR2 SNTAGT. The CDR3 DNA reads TGTGCCAGCAGTGAAGTCTCCGGTGGCAGGGGGACAGATACGCAGTATTTT. It codes for CASSEVSGGRGTDTQYF.

The chain couples TRBV5-5 to TRBJ2-1, with D perhaps TRBD2 (5 bases). There are 12 residues in the CDR3. The V gene's germline CDR1 is SGHKS and CDR2 YYEKEE (reference sequence). The V and J ends lost 4 bases and 8 bases respectively, with 10 bases between them. CDR3 coding DNA: TGTGCCAGCAGCCGCACTAGGGATGAGCAGTTCTTC. It specifies CASSRTRDEQFF.

V and J are TRBV19 and TRBJ2-7; 10 positions match TRBD1. The CDR3 contains 16 residues. Germline lookup yields CDR1 LNHDA and CDR2 SQIVND (reference sequence). With 5 bases clipped from V and 1 base from J, the junction kept 8 bases outside the gene matches. The CDR3 region has the DNA TGTGCCAGTAGTCCTGCGACAGGGGGCCCTTCCTACGAGCAGTACTTC. This codes for CASSPATGGPSYEQYF.

This clone was seen a few times. In the same sample, other DNA sequences code for this CDR3. CDR3 in amino acids: CASSLSSTGELFF. For the CDR3, the DNA is TGTGCCAGCAGTTTATCGAGCACCGGGGAGCTGTTTTTT. V and J are TRBV27 and TRBJ2-2, with D unresolved. The CDR3 totals 13 residues. Germline-derived CDR1 and CDR2 are MNHEY and SMNVEV (reference sequence). V lost 0 bases and J lost 4, with 3 bases in between.

This chain uses TRBV29-1 with TRBJ1-2; 7 nucleotides line up with TRBD1. CDR1 and CDR2 (germline): SQVTM, ANQGSEA. V dropped 7 bases and J dropped 4; count of bases not matched to a gene: 12. The CDR3 consists of 14 residues. The CDR3, as DNA: TGCAGCGCTCTACCGGGACAGAGCTCCTATGGCTACACCTTC. Residues: CSALPGQSSYGYTF.

The CDR3 coding sequence is TGTGCCAGCAGCTCCGGGGACAGGGGGAACCAAGAGACCCAGTACTTC. It encodes CASSSGDRGNQETQYF. This rearrangement joins TRBV7-3 to TRBJ2-5, with 11 bases that match TRBD1. CDR1 SGHTA and CDR2 FQGTGA come from the germline V gene. The V gene end was trimmed by 4 bases and the J gene end by 0 bases; junction bases not matched to a gene: 4. This CDR3 has 16 residues.

The chain has TRBV9 and TRBJ1-1, with 8 bases matching TRBD1. Trimming took 0 bases from V and 10 from J; bases not matched to a gene: 2. The length of the CDR3 is 12 residues. Germline CDR1 and CDR2: SGDLS and YYNGEE. Here the CDR3 DNA reads TGTGCCAGCAGCGTAGGCAGGGGGCCAGCTTTCTTT. Its translation is CASSVGRGPAFF.